This T cell receptor (beta chain) derives from a study of a mutant IDH1 vaccine in newly diagnosed glioma. Turning to the study itself: The patients were given eight vaccinations, one each in weeks 1, 3, 5, 7, 11, 15, 19 and 23. Study results and limitations: There were vaccine-induced immune responses in approximately 95% of the patients. Among top peripheral T cell clonotypes, changes seemed unrelated to pseudoprogression.

TCRdb's table, derived via immunoSEQ multiplex PCR, lists solely in-frame clones and lacks some. The sample includes around 52,000 clones, 85% to 90% of them seen just once. On this clone itself: Its antigen is not known.

The time point is: week 5, during vaccination. Every vaccination contained 300 ug of the mutant IDH1 20-mer peptide and was paired with topical imiquimod. There are 12 residues in the CDR3. CDR1 is SQVTM and CDR2 is ANQGSEA in the germline V gene. With 7 bases clipped from V and 2 bases from J, the junction kept 1 base outside the gene matches. This rearrangement joins TRBV29-1 to TRBJ2-7; 11 bases fit TRBD1. This material consisted of PBMCs, taken from a glioma patient whose treatment included an IDH1 peptide vaccine. This receptor was identified in a woman aged 40 to 50 with glioma. The CDR3 region has the DNA TGCAGCGCGGGACAGGGGGCCTACGAGCAGTACTTC. It specifies CSAGQGAYEQYF.